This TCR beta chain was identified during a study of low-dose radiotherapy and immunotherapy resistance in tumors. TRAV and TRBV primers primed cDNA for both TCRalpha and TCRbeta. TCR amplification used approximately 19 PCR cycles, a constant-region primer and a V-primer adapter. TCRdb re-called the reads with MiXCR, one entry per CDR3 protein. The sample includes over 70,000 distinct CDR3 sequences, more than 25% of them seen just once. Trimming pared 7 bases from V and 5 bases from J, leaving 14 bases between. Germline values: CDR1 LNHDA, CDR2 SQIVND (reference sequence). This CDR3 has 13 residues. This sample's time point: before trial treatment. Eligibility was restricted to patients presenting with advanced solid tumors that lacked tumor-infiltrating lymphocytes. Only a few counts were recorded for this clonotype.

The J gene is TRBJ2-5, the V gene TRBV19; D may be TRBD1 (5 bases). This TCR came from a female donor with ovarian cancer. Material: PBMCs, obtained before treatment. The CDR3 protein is CASTGQPGETQYF. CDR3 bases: TGTGCCAGTACAGGGCAGCCCGGGGAGACCCAGTACTTC.